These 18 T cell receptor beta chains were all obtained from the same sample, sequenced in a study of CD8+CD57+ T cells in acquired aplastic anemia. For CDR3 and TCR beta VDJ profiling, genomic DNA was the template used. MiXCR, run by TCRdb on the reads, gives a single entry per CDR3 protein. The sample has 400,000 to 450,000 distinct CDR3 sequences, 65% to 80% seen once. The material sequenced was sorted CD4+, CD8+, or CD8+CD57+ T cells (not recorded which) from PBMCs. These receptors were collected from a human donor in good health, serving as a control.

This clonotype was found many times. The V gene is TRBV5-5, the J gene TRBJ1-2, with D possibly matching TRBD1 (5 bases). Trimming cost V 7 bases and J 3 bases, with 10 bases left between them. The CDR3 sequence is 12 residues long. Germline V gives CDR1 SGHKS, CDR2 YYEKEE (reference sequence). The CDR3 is CASGSTDYGYTF. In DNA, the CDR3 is TGTGCCAGCGGATCGACAGACTATGGCTACACCTTC.

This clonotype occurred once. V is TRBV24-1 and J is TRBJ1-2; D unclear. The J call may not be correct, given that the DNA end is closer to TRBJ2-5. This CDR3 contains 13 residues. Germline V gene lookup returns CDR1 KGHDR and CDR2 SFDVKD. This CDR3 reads CATSESRQYGQYF. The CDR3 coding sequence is TGTGCCACCAGTGAATCGCGCCAGTACGGCCAGTACTTC.

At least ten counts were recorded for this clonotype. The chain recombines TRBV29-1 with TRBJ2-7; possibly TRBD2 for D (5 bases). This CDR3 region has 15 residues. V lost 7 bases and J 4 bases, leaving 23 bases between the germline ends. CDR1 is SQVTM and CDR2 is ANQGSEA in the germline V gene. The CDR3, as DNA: TGCAGCGCTACTAGGGCCGGCACGTCCCCTTACGAGCAGTACTTC. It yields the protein CSATRAGTSPYEQYF.

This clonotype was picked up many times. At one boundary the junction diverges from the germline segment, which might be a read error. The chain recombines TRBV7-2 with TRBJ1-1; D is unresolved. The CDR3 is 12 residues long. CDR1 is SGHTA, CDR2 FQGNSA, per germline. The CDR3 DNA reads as TGTGCCAGCAGCTTAGTTGCCGCGGACCATACCTTT. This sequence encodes CASSLVAADHTF.

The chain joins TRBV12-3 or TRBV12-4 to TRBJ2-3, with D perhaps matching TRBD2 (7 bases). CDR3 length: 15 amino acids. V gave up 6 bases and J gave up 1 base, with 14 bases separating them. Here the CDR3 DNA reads TGTGCCAGCAGCACAGGGAGCGGGGGCACAGATACGCAGTATTTT. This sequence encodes CASSTGSGGTDTQYF.

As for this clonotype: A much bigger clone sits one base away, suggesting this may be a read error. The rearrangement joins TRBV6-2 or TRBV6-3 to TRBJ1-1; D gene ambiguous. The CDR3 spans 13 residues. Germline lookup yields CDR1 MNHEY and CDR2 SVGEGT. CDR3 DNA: TGTGTTCTACGGGGATCGGCGAGCACTGAAGCTTTCTTT. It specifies CVLRGSASTEAFF.

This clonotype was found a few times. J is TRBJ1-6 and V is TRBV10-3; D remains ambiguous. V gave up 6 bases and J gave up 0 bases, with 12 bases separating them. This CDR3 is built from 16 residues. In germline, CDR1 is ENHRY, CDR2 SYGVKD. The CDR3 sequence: CAIRDSESSYNSPLHF. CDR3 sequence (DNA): TGTGCCATCAGGGACTCCGAAAGCTCCTATAATTCACCCCTCCACTTT.

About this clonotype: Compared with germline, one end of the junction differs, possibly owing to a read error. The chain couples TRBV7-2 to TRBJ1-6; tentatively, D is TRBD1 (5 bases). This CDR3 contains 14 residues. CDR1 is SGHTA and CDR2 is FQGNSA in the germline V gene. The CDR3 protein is CASSPEGSEDQPQF. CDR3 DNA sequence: TGTGCCAGCAGCCCGGAGGGGAGTGAGGATCAGCCCCAGTTT. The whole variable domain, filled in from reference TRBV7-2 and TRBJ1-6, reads GAGVSQSPSNKVTEKGKDVELRCDPISGHTALYWYRQSLGQGLEFLIYFQGNSAPDKSGLPSDRFSAERTGGSVSTLTIQRTQQEDSAVYLCASSPEGSEDQPQFGNGTRLTVT.

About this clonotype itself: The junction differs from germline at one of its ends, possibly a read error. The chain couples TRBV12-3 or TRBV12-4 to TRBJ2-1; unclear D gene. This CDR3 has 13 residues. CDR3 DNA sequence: TGTGCTAGCAGCCTTTCCAGGAACAATGAGCAGTTCTTC. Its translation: CASSLSRNNEQFF.

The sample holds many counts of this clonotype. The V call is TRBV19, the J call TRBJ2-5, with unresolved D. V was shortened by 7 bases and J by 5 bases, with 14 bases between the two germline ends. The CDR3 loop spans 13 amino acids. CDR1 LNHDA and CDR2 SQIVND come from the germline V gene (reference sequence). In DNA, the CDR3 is TGTGCCAGTAAGGACCGGGCAAGGGAGACCCAGTACTTC. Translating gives CASKDRARETQYF.

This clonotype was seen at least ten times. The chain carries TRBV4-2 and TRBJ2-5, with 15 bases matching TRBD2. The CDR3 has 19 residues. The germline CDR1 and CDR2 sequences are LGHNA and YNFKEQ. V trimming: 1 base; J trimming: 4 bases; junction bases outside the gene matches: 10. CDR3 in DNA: TGTGCCAGCAGCCAAGTTTCCCCGGGACTAGCGGGGGGAGGAGAGACCCAGTACTTC. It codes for CASSQVSPGLAGGGETQYF.

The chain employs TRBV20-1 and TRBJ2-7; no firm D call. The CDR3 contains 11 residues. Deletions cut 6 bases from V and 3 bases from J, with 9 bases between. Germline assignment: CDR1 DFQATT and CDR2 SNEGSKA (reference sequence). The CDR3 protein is CSAHAIYEQYF. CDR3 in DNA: TGCAGTGCGCATGCAATCTACGAGCAGTACTTC.

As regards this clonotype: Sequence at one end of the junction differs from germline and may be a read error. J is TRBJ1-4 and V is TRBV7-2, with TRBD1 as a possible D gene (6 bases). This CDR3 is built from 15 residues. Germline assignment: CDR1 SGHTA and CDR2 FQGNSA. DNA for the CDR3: TGTGCCAGCAGCTGGGGGGCAGGATTAGCTGAAAGACTGTTTTTT. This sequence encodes CASSWGAGLAERLFF.

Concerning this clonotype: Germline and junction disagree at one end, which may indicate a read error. CDR3 residues: CASSAATGTDTEYF. CDR3 sequence (DNA): TGTGCCAGCAGTGCAGCGACGGGGACAGATACGGAGTATTTT. The chain has TRBV9 and TRBJ2-3; 7 nucleotides agree with TRBD1. The CDR3 runs 14 residues. Germline V gene lookup returns CDR1 SGDLS and CDR2 YYNGEE.

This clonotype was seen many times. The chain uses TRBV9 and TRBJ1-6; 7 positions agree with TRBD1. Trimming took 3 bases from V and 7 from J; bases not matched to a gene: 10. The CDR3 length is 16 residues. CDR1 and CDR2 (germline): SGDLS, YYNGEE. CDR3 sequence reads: CASSAGGERGNSPLHF. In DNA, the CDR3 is TGTGCCAGCAGCGCAGGGGGGGAGAGGGGGAATTCACCCCTCCACTTT.

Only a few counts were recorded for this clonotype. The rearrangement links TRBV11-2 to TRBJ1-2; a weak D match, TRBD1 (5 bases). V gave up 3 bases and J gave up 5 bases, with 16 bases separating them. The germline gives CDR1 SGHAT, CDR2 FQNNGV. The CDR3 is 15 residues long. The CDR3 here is CASSLGEGQGYGYTF. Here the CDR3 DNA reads TGTGCCAGCAGCTTGGGGGAAGGGCAAGGGTATGGCTACACCTTC.

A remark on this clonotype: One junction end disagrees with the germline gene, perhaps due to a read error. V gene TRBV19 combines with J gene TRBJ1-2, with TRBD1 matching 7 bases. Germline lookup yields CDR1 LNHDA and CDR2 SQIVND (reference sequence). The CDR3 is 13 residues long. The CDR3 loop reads CASRVQGGDGHSF. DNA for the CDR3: TGTGCCAGCAGGGTCCAGGGGGGTGACGGCCACTCCTTC.

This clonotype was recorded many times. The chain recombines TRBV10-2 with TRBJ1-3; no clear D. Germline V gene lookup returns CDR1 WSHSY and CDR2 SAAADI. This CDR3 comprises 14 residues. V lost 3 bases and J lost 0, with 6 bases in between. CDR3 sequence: CASSDSLSGNTIYF. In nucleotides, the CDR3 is TGCGCCAGCAGTGATAGCCTCTCTGGAAACACCATATATTTT.